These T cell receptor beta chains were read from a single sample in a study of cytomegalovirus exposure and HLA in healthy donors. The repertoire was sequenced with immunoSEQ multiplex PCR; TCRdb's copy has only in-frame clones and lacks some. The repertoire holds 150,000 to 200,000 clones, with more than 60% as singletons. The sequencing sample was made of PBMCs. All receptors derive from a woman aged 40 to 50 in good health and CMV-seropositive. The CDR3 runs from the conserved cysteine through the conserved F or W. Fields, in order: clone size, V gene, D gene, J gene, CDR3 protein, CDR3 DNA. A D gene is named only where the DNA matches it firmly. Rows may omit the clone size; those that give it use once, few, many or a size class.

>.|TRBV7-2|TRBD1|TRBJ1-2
CASSLLRGQGDGYTF
TGTGCCAGCAGCTTACTCCGGGGACAGGGGGATGGCTACACCTTC
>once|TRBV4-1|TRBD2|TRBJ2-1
CASSQGIPSGSYNEQFF
TGCGCCAGCAGCCAAGGGATCCCTAGCGGGAGTTACAATGAGCAGTTCTTC
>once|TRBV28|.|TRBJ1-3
CASSFRGAGNTIYF
TGTGCCAGCAGTTTCCGGGGTGCTGGAAACACCATATATTTT
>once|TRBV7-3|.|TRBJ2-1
CASSLQSGTFYNEQFF
TGTGCCAGCAGCTTACAAAGCGGTACCTTCTACAATGAGCAGTTCTTC
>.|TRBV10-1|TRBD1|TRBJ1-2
CASSLTRDRSNGYTF
TGCGCCAGCAGTCTAACCCGGGACAGGAGTAACGGCTACACCTTC
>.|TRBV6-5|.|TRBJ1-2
CASSQTGMPYGYTF
TGTGCCAGCAGTCAAACAGGAATGCCCTATGGCTACACCTTC
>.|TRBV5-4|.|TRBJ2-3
CASSLGGDTQYF
TGTGCCAGCAGCTTGGGAGGAGATACGCAGTATTTT
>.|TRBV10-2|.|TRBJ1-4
CASALAGEKLFF
TGCGCCAGCGCGTTAGCGGGTGAAAAACTGTTTTTT
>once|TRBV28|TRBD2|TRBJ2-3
CASRGSGKDTQYF
TGTGCCAGCAGGGGTAGCGGGAAAGATACGCAGTATTTT
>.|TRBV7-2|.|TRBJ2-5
CASSLQLGGQETQYF
TGTGCCAGCAGCTTACAGCTAGGGGGACAAGAGACCCAGTACTTC
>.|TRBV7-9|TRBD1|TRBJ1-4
CASSLSRGRDEKLFF
TGTGCCAGCAGCTTAAGCAGGGGGCGCGATGAAAAACTGTTTTTT
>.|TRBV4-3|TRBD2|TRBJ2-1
CASSQGIAGVGDEQFF
TGCGCCAGCAGCCAGGGTATAGCGGGGGTTGGGGATGAGCAGTTCTTC
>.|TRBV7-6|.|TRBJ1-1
CASQGISNTEAFF
TGTGCCAGCCAGGGTATCTCGAACACTGAAGCTTTCTTT
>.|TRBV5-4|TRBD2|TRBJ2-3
CASSLDPSGRTDTQYF
TGTGCCAGCAGCTTGGATCCTAGCGGGAGAACAGATACGCAGTATTTT
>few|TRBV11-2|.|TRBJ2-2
CASRSWGDGLTGELFF
TGTGCCAGCAGGTCCTGGGGGGACGGGCTTACCGGGGAGCTGTTTTTT
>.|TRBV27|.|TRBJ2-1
CASSKNLGTGDEQFF
TGTGCCAGCAGCAAAAACCTAGGAACAGGCGATGAGCAGTTCTTC
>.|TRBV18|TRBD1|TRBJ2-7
CASSPDRAYEQYF
TGTGCCAGCTCACCCGACAGGGCCTACGAGCAGTACTTC
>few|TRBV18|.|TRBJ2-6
CASSPYRAGAGANVLTF
TGTGCCAGCTCACCCTACCGGGCAGGGGCTGGGGCCAACGTCCTGACTTTC
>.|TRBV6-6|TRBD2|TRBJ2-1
CASSWGLAGVGDEQFF
TGTGCCAGCAGTTGGGGTCTAGCGGGAGTAGGGGATGAGCAGTTCTTC
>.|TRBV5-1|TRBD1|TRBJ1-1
CASSLRPGGNTEAFF
TGCGCCAGCAGCTTGCGGCCAGGGGGAAACACTGAAGCTTTCTTT
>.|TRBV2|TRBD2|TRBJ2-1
CASSERVAGDNEQFF
TGTGCCAGCAGTGAACGGGTAGCGGGGGACAATGAGCAGTTCTTC
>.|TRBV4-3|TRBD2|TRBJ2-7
CASSLSGGLSYEQYF
TGCGCCAGCAGCCTTAGCGGGGGCCTCTCCTACGAGCAGTACTTC
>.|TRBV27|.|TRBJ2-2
CASRVDRMNTGELFF
TGTGCCAGCAGGGTGGACAGAATGAACACCGGGGAGCTGTTTTTT